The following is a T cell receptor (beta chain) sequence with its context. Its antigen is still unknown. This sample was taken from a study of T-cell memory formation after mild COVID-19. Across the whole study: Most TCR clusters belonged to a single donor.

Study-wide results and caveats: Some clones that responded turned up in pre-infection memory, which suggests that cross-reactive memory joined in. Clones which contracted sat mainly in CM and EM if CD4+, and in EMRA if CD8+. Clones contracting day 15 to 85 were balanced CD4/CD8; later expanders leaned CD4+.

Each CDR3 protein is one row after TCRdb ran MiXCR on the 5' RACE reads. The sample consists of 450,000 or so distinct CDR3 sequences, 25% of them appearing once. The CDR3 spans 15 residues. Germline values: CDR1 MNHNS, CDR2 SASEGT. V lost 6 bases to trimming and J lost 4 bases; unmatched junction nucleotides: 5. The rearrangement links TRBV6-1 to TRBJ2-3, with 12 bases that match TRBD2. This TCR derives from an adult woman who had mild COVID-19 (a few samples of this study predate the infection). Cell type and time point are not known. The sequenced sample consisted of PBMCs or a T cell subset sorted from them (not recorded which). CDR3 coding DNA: TGTGCCAGCAGAGGACTAGCGGGGTTGTCAGATACGCAGTATTTT. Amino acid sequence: CASRGLAGLSDTQYF.